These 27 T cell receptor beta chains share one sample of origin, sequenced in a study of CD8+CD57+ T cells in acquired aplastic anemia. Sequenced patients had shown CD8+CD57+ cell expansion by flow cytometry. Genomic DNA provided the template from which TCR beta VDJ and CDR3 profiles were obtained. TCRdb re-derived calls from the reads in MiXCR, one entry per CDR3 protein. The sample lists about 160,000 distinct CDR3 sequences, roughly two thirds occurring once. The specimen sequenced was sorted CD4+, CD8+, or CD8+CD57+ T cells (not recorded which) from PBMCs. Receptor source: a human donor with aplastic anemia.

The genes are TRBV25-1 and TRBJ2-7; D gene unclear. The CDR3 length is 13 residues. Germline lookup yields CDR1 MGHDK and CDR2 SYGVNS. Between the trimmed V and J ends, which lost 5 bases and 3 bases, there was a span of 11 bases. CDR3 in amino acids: CASSLAQYYEQYF. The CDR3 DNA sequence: TGTGCCAGCAGTTTAGCACAGTACTACGAGCAGTACTTC.

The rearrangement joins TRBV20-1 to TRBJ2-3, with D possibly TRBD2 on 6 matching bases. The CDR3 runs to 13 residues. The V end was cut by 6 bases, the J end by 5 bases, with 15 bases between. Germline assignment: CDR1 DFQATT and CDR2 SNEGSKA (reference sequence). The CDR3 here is CSAKNEGGDTQYF. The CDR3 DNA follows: TGCAGTGCCAAGAACGAGGGAGGAGATACGCAGTATTTT.

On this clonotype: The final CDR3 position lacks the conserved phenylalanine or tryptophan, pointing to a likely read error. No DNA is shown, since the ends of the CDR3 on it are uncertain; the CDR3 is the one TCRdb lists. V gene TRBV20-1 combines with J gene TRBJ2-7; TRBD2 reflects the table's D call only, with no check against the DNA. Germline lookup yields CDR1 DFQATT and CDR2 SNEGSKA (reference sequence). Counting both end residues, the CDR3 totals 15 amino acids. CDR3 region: CSAPRGGTSGGERYL.

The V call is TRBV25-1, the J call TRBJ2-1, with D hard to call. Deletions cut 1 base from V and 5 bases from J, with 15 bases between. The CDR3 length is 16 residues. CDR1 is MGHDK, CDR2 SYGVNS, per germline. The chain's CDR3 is CASSELGARRHNEQFF. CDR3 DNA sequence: TGTGCCAGCAGTGAATTAGGAGCGCGGCGACACAATGAGCAGTTCTTC.

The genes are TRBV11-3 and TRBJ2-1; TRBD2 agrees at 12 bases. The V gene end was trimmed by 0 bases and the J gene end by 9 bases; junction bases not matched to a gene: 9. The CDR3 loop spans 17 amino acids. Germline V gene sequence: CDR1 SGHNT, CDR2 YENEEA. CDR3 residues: CASSLDGLAGHGVEQFF. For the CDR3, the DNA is TGTGCCAGCAGCTTAGACGGACTAGCGGGGCACGGGGTTGAGCAGTTCTTC.

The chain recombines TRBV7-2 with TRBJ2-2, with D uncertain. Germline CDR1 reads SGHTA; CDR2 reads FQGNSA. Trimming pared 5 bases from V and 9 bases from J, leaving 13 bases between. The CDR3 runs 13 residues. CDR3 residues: CASSEDLYRELFF. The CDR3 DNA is TGTGCCAGCAGCGAAGACCTCTACCGGGAGCTGTTTTTT.

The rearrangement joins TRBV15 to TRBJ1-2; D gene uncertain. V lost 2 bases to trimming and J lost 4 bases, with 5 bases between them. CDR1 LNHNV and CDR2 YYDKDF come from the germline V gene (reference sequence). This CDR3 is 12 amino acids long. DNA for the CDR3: TGTGCCACCAGCAGACCGGGCTATGGCTACACCTTC. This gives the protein CATSRPGYGYTF. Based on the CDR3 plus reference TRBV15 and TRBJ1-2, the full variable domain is DAMVIQNPRYQVTQFGKPVTLSCSQTLNHNVMYWYQQKSSQAPKLLFHYYDKDFNNEADTPDNFQSRRPNTSFCFLDIRSPGLGDTAMYLCATSRPGYGYTFGSGTRLTVV.

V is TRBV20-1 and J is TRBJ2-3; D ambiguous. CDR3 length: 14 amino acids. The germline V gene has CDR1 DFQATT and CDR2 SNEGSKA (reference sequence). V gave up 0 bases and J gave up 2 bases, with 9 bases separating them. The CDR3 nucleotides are TGCAGTGCTAGAGAGAGCGACGTCACAGATACGCAGTATTTT. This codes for CSARESDVTDTQYF.

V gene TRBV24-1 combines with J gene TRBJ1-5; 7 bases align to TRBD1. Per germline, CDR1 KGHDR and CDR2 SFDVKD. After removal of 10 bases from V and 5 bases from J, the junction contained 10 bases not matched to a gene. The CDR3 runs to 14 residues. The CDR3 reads CATGGRGSDQPQHF. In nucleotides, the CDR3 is TGTGCCACAGGTGGCAGGGGGTCGGATCAGCCCCAGCATTTT.

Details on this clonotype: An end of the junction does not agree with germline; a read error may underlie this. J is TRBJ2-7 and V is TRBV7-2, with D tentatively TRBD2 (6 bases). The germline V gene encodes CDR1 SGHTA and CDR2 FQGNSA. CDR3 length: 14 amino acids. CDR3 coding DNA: TGCGCCAGCAGCCCCGCTGCGGGGAAGGACGAGCAGTACTTC. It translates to CASSPAAGKDEQYF.

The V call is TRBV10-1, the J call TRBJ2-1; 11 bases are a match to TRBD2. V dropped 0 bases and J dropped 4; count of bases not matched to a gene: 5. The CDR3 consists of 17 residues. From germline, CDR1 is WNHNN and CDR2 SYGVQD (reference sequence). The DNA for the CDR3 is TGCGCCAGCAGTGAGTCCCTAGCGGGAGGTGCTTACAATGAGCAGTTCTTC. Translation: CASSESLAGGAYNEQFF.

The CDR3 nucleotides are TGTGCCATCAGTATCGACAGTAAAGAGACCCAGTACTTC. This encodes CAISIDSKETQYF. The rearrangement joins TRBV10-3 to TRBJ2-5, with a possible D match to TRBD1 (5 bases). The CDR3 runs to 13 residues. The germline CDR1 and CDR2 sequences are ENHRY and SYGVKD. The V end was cut by 5 bases, the J end by 3 bases, with 10 bases between.

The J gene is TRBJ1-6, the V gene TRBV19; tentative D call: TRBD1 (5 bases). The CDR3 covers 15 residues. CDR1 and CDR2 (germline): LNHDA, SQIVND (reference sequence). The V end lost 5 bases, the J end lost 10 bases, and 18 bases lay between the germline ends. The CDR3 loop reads CASSDWGGVVSPLHF. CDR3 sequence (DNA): TGTGCCAGTAGTGACTGGGGAGGGGTTGTATCACCCCTCCACTTT. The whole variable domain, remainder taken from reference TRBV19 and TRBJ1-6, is DGGITQSPKYLFRKEGQNVTLSCEQNLNHDAMYWYRQDPGQGLRLIYYSQIVNDFQKGDIAEGYSVSREKKESFPLTVTSAQKNPTAFYLCASSDWGGVVSPLHFGNGTRLTVT.

This CDR3 is CASSEEGGSLETQYF. In DNA, the CDR3 is TGTGCCAGCAGTGAAGAGGGGGGGAGCCTGGAGACCCAGTACTTC. The chain carries TRBV6-4 and TRBJ2-7; weak D call: TRBD2 (7 bases). The DNA end lines up better with TRBJ2-5; the J call may be wrong. The germline V gene has CDR1 MRHNA and CDR2 SNTAGT. This CDR3 has 15 residues.

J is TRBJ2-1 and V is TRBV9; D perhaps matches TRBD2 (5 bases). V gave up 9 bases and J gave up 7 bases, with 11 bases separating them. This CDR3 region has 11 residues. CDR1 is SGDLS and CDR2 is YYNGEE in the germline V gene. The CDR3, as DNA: TGTGCCACCACTCGGGGAAATGAGCAGTTCTTC. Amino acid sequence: CATTRGNEQFF.

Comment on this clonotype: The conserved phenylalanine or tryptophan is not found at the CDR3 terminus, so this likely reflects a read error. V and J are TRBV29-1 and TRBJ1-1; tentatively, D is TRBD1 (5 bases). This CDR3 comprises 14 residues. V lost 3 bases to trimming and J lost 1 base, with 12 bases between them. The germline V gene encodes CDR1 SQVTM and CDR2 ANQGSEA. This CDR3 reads CSVDLQGRNTEAFL. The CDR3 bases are TGCAGCGTTGACTTGCAGGGAAGGAACACTGAAGCTTTCCTT.

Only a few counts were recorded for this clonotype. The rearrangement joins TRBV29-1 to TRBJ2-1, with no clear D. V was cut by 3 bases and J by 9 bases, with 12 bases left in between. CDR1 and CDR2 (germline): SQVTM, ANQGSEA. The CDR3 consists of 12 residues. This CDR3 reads CSVDKATGEQFF. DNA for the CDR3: TGCAGCGTTGATAAGGCTACTGGTGAGCAGTTCTTC.

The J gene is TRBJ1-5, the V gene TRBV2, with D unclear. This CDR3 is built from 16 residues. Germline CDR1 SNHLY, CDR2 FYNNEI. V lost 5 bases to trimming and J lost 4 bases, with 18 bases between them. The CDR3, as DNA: TGTGCCAGCAGTTCTCAGGACGTAAGAGTTAATCAGCCCCAGCATTTT. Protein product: CASSSQDVRVNQPQHF.

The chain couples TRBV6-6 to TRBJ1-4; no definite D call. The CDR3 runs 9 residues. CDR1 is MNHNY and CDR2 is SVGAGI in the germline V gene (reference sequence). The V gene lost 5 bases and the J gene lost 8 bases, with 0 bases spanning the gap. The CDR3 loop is CASSEKLFF. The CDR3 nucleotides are TGTGCCAGCAGTGAAAAACTGTTTTTT.

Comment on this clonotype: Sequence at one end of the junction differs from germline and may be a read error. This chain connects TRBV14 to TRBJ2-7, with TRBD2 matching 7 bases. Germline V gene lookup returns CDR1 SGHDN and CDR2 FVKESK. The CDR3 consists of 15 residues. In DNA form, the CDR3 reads TGCGCCAGCAGCCCGACTGGCGGGGGAAATAACGAGCAGTACTTC. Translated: CASSPTGGGNNEQYF.

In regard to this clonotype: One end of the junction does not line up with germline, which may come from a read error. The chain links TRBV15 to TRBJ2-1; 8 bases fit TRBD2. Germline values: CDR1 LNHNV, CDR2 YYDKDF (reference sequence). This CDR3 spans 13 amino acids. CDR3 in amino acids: CANSGGLFNEQFF. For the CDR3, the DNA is TGTGCCAACAGCGGGGGACTATTCAATGAGCAGTTCTTC.

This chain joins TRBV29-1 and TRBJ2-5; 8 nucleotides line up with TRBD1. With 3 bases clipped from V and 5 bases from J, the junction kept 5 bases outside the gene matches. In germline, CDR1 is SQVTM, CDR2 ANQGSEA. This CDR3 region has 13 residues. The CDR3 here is CSVDRGQVETQYF. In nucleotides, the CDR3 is TGCAGCGTTGACAGGGGGCAGGTGGAGACCCAGTACTTC.

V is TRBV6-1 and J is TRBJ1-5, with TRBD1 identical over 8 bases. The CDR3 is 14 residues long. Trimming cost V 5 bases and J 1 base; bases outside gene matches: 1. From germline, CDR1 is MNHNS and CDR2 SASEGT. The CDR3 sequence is CASSQGASNQPQHF. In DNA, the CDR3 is TGTGCCAGCAGTCAGGGGGCGAGCAATCAGCCCCAGCATTTT.

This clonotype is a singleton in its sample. CDR3 sequence: CASSASRDVTDTQYF. The CDR3 DNA reads as TGCGCCAGCAGCGCGTCGCGAGATGTCACAGATACGCAGTATTTT. The chain has TRBV5-1 and TRBJ2-3, with D unclear. The CDR3 sequence is 15 residues long. Trimming left V 4 bases short and J 2 bases short, with 14 bases between. The germline V gene encodes CDR1 SGHRS and CDR2 YFSETQ.

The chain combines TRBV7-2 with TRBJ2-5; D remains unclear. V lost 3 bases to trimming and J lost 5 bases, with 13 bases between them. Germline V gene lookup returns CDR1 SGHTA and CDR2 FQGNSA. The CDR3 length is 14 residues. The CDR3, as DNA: TGTGCCAGCAGCTTTATCGCAGTGGTGGAGACCCAGTACTTC. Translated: CASSFIAVVETQYF.

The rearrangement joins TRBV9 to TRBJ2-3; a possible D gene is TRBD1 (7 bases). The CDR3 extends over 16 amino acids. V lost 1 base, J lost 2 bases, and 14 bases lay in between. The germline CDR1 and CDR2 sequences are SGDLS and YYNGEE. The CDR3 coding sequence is TGTGCCAGCAGCGTATGGCAGGGGGGCACCACAGATACGCAGTATTTT. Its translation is CASSVWQGGTTDTQYF. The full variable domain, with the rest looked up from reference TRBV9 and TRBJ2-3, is DSGVTQTPKHLITATGQRVTLRCSPRSGDLSVYWYQQSLDQGLQFLIQYYNGEERAKGNILERFSAQQFPDLHSELNLSSLELGDSALYFCASSVWQGGTTDTQYFGPGTRLTVL.

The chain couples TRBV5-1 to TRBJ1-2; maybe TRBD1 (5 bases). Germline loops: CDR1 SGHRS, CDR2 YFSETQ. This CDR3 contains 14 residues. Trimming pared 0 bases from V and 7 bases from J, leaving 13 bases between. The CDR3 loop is CASSLALSGFGYTF. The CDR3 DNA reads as TGCGCCAGCAGCTTGGCTCTTTCAGGGTTTGGCTACACCTTC.